This passage covers 24 T cell receptor beta chains from one sample sequenced in a study of regulatory T cells in long-lasting Graves disease. Arm-PCR of CDR3 regions with iRepertoire HTBI primers generated TCR beta libraries. Via MiXCR, TCRdb re-called the multiplex PCR reads, giving one row per CDR3 protein. The data contain approximately 400,000 distinct CDR3 sequences, about 15% of them singletons. Time point given: newly diagnosed GD, antithyroid drugs for less than 3 months. RNA from PBMCs was the source of the TCR library. This sample was shared with a second study, whose subject was T cells in Graves' hyperthyroidism and ophthalmopathy.

This material consisted of peripheral blood mononuclear cells (PBMCs), taken at new diagnosis, from a patient treated with antithyroid drugs. These receptors all stem from a woman aged 25 to 39 with Graves disease.

The table lists this clonotype with many counts. The chain employs TRBV18 and TRBJ1-2, with D unresolved. Germline V gives CDR1 KGHSH, CDR2 LQKENI. V dropped 0 bases and J dropped 4 bases, with 12 bases sitting between them. This CDR3 is built from 15 residues. In DNA, the CDR3 is TGTGCCAGCTCACCACCGAACAGCCCGTCCTATGGCTACACCTTC. Protein product: CASSPPNSPSYGYTF.

This clonotype was seen at least ten times. The chain couples TRBV7-9 to TRBJ2-1; D possibly corresponds to TRBD2 (6 bases). CDR1 is SEHNR and CDR2 is FQNEAQ in the germline V gene (reference sequence). The CDR3 spans 16 residues. The V end lost 0 bases, the J end lost 2 bases, and 11 bases lay between the germline ends. For the CDR3, the DNA is TGTGCCAGCAGCTTAGCGGGGGACTCGGCCTACAATGAGCAGTTCTTC. It codes for CASSLAGDSAYNEQFF. The variable domain in full, with the rest retrieved from reference TRBV7-9 and TRBJ2-1, is DTGVSQNPRHKITKRGQNVTFRCDPISEHNRLYWYRQTLGQGPEFLTYFQNEAQLEKSRLLSDRFSAERPKGSFSTLEIQRTEQGDSAMYLCASSLAGDSAYNEQFFGPGTRLTVL.

The chain carries TRBV6-1 and TRBJ2-7; 14 positions agree with TRBD2. In germline, CDR1 is MNHNS, CDR2 SASEGT. The CDR3 totals 14 residues. Trimming at V came to 7 bases and at J to 2 bases, leaving 1 base not matched to a gene. CDR3 sequence reads: CASKGLAGAYEQYF. The CDR3 DNA follows: TGTGCCAGCAAGGGACTAGCGGGAGCCTACGAGCAGTACTTC.

The chain combines TRBV24-1 with TRBJ2-3; D is possibly TRBD2 (5 bases). The CDR3 length is 13 residues. V shed 11 bases and J shed 0 bases, with 11 bases lying between them. Germline lookup yields CDR1 KGHDR and CDR2 SFDVKD. This CDR3 reads CAIGGESTDTQYF. The CDR3 DNA is TGTGCCATTGGAGGAGAAAGCACAGATACGCAGTATTTT.

This rearrangement joins TRBV3-1 to TRBJ2-1; TRBD2 matches 11 bases. The V segment lost 4 bases and the J segment 5 bases; nucleotides outside the gene matches: 10. This CDR3 spans 17 amino acids. Germline CDR1 is LGHDT and CDR2 is YNNKEL (reference sequence). The CDR3 region has the DNA TGTGCCAGCAGCCGCCGGAGGATTAGCGGGAGGGACAATGAGCAGTTCTTC. Residues: CASSRRRISGRDNEQFF.

Note on this clonotype: This may be a read error: a much more frequent sequence differs by one nucleotide. The CDR3 ends on some other residue instead of the conserved phenylalanine or tryptophan, so this is likely a read error. The genes are TRBV15 and TRBJ2-5; 10 bases align to TRBD2. V gave up 0 bases and J gave up 4 bases; unmatched junction bases: 14. CDR1 and CDR2 from the germline V gene are LNHNV and YYDKDF (reference sequence). CDR3 length: 19 amino acids. CDR3 sequence reads: CATSRDLRLAGVRRETQYY. The CDR3 DNA sequence: TGTGCCACCAGCAGAGATTTGCGTCTAGCGGGAGTAAGGCGAGAGACCCAGTACTAC.

The gene calls are TRBV20-1 and TRBJ1-5, with TRBD1 matching 12 bases. This CDR3 has 17 amino acids. Germline assignment: CDR1 DFQATT and CDR2 SNEGSKA (reference sequence). V shed 4 bases and J 3 bases; nucleotides not matched to a gene: 10. This CDR3 reads CSATGTGGTDANQPQHF. CDR3 DNA sequence: TGCAGTGCTACCGGGACAGGGGGCACCGACGCCAATCAGCCCCAGCATTTT.

This clonotype was counted at least ten times. The chain couples TRBV13 to TRBJ2-1; a weak D match, TRBD1 (6 bases). This CDR3 has 12 amino acids. Per germline, CDR1 PRHDT and CDR2 FYEKMQ (reference sequence). V was cut by 6 bases and J by 7 bases, with 10 bases left in between. This CDR3 is CASRDRRNEQFF. CDR3 DNA sequence: TGTGCCAGCAGAGACAGGCGAAATGAGCAGTTCTTC.

The V and J genes are TRBV29-1 and TRBJ1-2; D call uncertain. Germline V gives CDR1 SQVTM, CDR2 ANQGSEA. The length of the CDR3 is 9 residues. Trimming cost V 7 bases and J 4 bases, with 4 bases left between them. The CDR3 bases are TGCAGCGACGGCTATGGCTACACCTTC. Protein sequence: CSDGYGYTF.

This clonotype was detected a few times. V gene TRBV6-6 combines with J gene TRBJ2-7, with D possibly TRBD1 on 6 matching bases. Trimming shortened V by 0 bases and J by 4 bases, and 16 bases separated the two germline ends. CDR3 length: 16 amino acids. Germline loops: CDR1 MNHNY, CDR2 SVGAGI (reference sequence). The CDR3 DNA follows: TGTGCCAGCAGTTACTCGTTTCCAGGGGTGGGATACGAGCAGTACTTC. Protein: CASSYSFPGVGYEQYF.

This clonotype was recorded at least ten times. The CDR3 is CSARGASGANVLTF. In nucleotides, the CDR3 is TGCAGTGCTAGGGGTGCCTCTGGGGCCAACGTCCTGACTTTC. This chain connects TRBV20-1 to TRBJ2-6, with no clear D. The germline CDR1 and CDR2 sequences are DFQATT and SNEGSKA (reference sequence). V shed 3 bases and J shed 0 bases, with 6 bases lying between them. This CDR3 is 14 amino acids long.

There are many counts of this clonotype. The rearrangement joins TRBV7-2 to TRBJ2-3; a weak D match, TRBD2 (5 bases). This CDR3 has 13 residues. V gave up 5 bases and J gave up 6 bases, with 12 bases separating them. The V gene's germline CDR1 is SGHTA and CDR2 FQGNSA. DNA of the CDR3: TGTGCCAGCAGCGACTTTGGCGGGGATACGCAGTATTTT. As protein: CASSDFGGDTQYF. Full variable domain (rest looked up from reference TRBV7-2 and TRBJ2-3): GAGVSQSPSNKVTEKGKDVELRCDPISGHTALYWYRQSLGQGLEFLIYFQGNSAPDKSGLPSDRFSAERTGGSVSTLTIQRTQQEDSAVYLCASSDFGGDTQYFGPGTRLTVL.

A few counts support this clonotype. V and J are TRBV20-1 and TRBJ1-5; D remains ambiguous. The CDR3 totals 13 residues. Per the germline V gene, CDR1 is DFQATT and CDR2 is SNEGSKA (reference sequence). Trimming took 5 bases from V and 2 from J, leaving 10 bases between them. CDR3 in amino acids: CSALEMGNQPQHF. As DNA, the CDR3 is TGCAGTGCTCTTGAGATGGGCAATCAGCCCCAGCATTTT.

The chain employs TRBV15 and TRBJ1-1; TRBD1 might be the D (5 bases). CDR3 length: 14 amino acids. CDR1 is LNHNV, CDR2 YYDKDF, per germline (reference sequence). V was cut by 0 bases and J by 11 bases, with 16 bases left in between. The CDR3 DNA is TGTGCCACCAGCAGAGAGTGGGGGGGGAGTAGGGCTTTCTTT. Its protein product is CATSREWGGSRAFF. Variable domain in full (rest from reference TRBV15 and TRBJ1-1): DAMVIQNPRYQVTQFGKPVTLSCSQTLNHNVMYWYQQKSSQAPKLLFHYYDKDFNNEADTPDNFQSRRPNTSFCFLDIRSPGLGDTAMYLCATSREWGGSRAFFGQGTRLTVV.

This clonotype was observed at least ten times. This chain joins TRBV20-1 and TRBJ1-1, with D tentatively TRBD1 (5 bases). CDR1 and CDR2 (germline): DFQATT, SNEGSKA (reference sequence). The CDR3 is 12 amino acids. V shed 5 bases and J shed 7 bases, with 14 bases lying between them. The CDR3 reads CSARSQGNEAFF. The CDR3 bases are TGCAGTGCTCGTTCGCAGGGAAATGAAGCTTTCTTT.

The table lists this clonotype with many counts. The chain employs TRBV18 and TRBJ1-5, with 7 bases that match TRBD1. The CDR3 sequence is 16 residues long. V was clipped by 3 bases and J by 0 bases; unmatched bases: 5. Looked up from germline, CDR1 is KGHSH and CDR2 is LQKENI. The CDR3 DNA reads as TGTGCCAGCTCACCTCCTGGACAGGCTAGCAATCAGCCCCAGCATTTT. Encoded protein: CASSPPGQASNQPQHF.

This clonotype was seen at least ten times. The rearrangement links TRBV14 to TRBJ2-7; TRBD2 aligns across 12 bases. Germline CDR1 is SGHDN and CDR2 is FVKESK. V gave up 1 base and J gave up 6 bases; unmatched junction bases: 10. The CDR3 is 17 residues long. Here the CDR3 DNA reads TGTGCCAGCAGCCAAGGCCGTGGCGGACTAGCGGGACGCGAGCAGTACTTC. It encodes CASSQGRGGLAGREQYF.

The chain has TRBV6-1 and TRBJ1-1; D remains unclear. The CDR3 runs to 13 residues. V was shortened by 6 bases and J by 1 base, with 9 bases between the two germline ends. From germline, CDR1 is MNHNS and CDR2 SASEGT. The CDR3 here is CASSKTKNTEAFF. CDR3 nucleotides: TGTGCCAGCAGCAAGACTAAGAACACTGAAGCTTTCTTT.

This clonotype was seen many times. The chain couples TRBV20-1 to TRBJ2-3; 7 bases are shared with TRBD2. CDR1 is DFQATT and CDR2 is SNEGSKA in the germline V gene (reference sequence). Trimming removed 3 bases from V and 2 bases from J; junction bases left unmatched: 2. The CDR3 totals 13 residues. Here the CDR3 DNA reads TGCAGTGCTAGGGGGACTAACACAGATACGCAGTATTTT. Its translation is CSARGTNTDTQYF.

CDR3 DNA sequence: TGTGCCATCGAGCAGGGATCCGATGGCTACGAGCAGTACTTC. It translates to CAIEQGSDGYEQYF. The rearrangement links TRBV28 to TRBJ2-7, with D possibly being TRBD1 (5 bases). V lost 10 bases, J lost 3 bases, and 19 bases lay in between. The CDR3 sequence is 14 residues long. CDR1 is MDHEN, CDR2 SYDVKM, per germline.

The V and J genes are TRBV6-5 and TRBJ1-3; 7 bases fit TRBD1. The CDR3 spans 15 residues. Germline V gene lookup returns CDR1 MNHEY and CDR2 SVGAGI. Germline trimming cut 2 bases from V and 6 bases from J; bases unmatched to any gene: 7. The CDR3 reads CASSYRGRLENTIYF. The CDR3 nucleotides are TGTGCCAGCAGTTACAGGGGGCGGCTAGAAAACACCATATATTTT.

The gene calls are TRBV30 and TRBJ2-7; 13 positions agree with TRBD2. This CDR3 contains 16 residues. Looked up from germline, CDR1 is GTSNPN and CDR2 is SVGIG (reference sequence). V was clipped by 1 base and J by 6 bases; unmatched bases: 9. The CDR3 protein is CAWSETSGRSPVEQYF. The CDR3 DNA reads as TGTGCCTGGAGTGAGACTAGCGGGAGGTCTCCAGTCGAGCAGTACTTC.

Turning to this clonotype: This probably arose from a read error, given a far larger clone one base away. The rearrangement links TRBV20-1 to TRBJ2-1; unclear D gene. CDR1 and CDR2 from the germline V gene are DFQATT and SNEGSKA (reference sequence). Between the trimmed V and J ends, which lost 3 bases and 10 bases, there was a span of 13 bases. The length of the CDR3 is 12 residues. The CDR3: CSASRGSYEQFF. The CDR3 region has the DNA TGCAGTGCTAGTCGTGGTTCTTACGAGCAGTTCTTC.

The V and J genes are TRBV6-2 or TRBV6-3 and TRBJ2-7; perhaps TRBD1 as D (6 bases). The J call is uncertain, as TRBJ2-5 better fits the DNA end. Germline CDR1 MNHEY, CDR2 SVGEGT. The CDR3 extends over 11 amino acids. The chain's CDR3 is CASRSQGTQYF. The CDR3 DNA reads TGTGCCAGCAGATCACAGGGGACCCAGTACTTC.